The 5 T cell receptor beta chains listed next were all sequenced from one sample in a study of T cell responses to AZD1222 COVID-19 vaccine. The protocol was immunoSEQ multiplex PCR, while the TCRdb copy is restricted to in-frame clones and leaves out a portion. The sample consists of around 78,000 clones, around 90% of them appearing once. Sequences were derived from peripheral blood, sampled on day 0 of MenACWY control vaccination. The receptors stem from an adult in good health.

J is TRBJ2-1 and V is TRBV9; D remains ambiguous. V was shortened by 2 bases and J by 8 bases, with 8 bases between the two germline ends. CDR1 and CDR2 (germline): SGDLS, YYNGEE. This CDR3 has 12 residues. The CDR3 DNA is TGTGCCAGCAGCGTCTCCTGGGATGAGCAGTTCTTC. It translates to CASSVSWDEQFF.

This clone was detected only once. The chain links TRBV30 to TRBJ2-3; D is perhaps TRBD2 (6 bases). Trimming took 3 bases from V and 0 from J, leaving 19 bases between them. From germline, CDR1 is GTSNPN and CDR2 SVGIG (reference sequence). The CDR3 has 17 amino acids. Here the CDR3 reads CAWRTGGRTTSTDTQYF. CDR3 DNA: TGTGCCTGGAGAACCGGCGGCAGGACTACTAGCACAGATACGCAGTATTTT.

This rearrangement joins TRBV4-3 to TRBJ2-5; D is ambiguous. This CDR3 spans 16 amino acids. With 1 base removed from V and 3 bases from J, the gap between germline ends came to 15 bases. In germline, CDR1 is LGHNA, CDR2 YSLEER. The CDR3 loop reads CASSQAAAGKEETQYF. CDR3 DNA sequence: TGCGCCAGCAGCCAAGCGGCGGCTGGCAAGGAAGAGACCCAGTACTTC.

This chain joins TRBV30 and TRBJ1-3; D may be TRBD1 (5 bases). The CDR3 length is 15 residues. Germline-derived CDR1 and CDR2 are GTSNPN and SVGIG (reference sequence). The V end lost 0 bases, the J end lost 2 bases, and 11 bases lay between the germline ends. The CDR3 DNA reads as TGTGCCTGGAGTGTTCGGTCAGGGACTGGAAACACCATATATTTT. Amino acids: CAWSVRSGTGNTIYF. The whole variable domain, remainder taken from reference TRBV30 and TRBJ1-3, is SQTIHQWPATLVQPVGSPLSLECTVEGTSNPNLYWYRQAAGRGLQLLFYSVGIGQISSEVPQNLSASRPQDRQFILSSKKLLLSDSGFYLCAWSVRSGTGNTIYFGEGSWLTVV.

The chain has TRBV19 and TRBJ1-4, with TRBD1 matching 7 bases. The CDR3 sequence is 15 residues long. Trimming took 3 bases from V and 4 from J; bases not matched to a gene: 5. Per the germline V gene, CDR1 is LNHDA and CDR2 is SQIVND (reference sequence). CDR3 amino acids: CASSITGANNEKLFF. CDR3 DNA: TGTGCCAGTAGTATTACAGGGGCGAATAATGAAAAACTGTTTTTT.